This T cell receptor beta chain was obtained from a study of OX40 agonist ivuxolimab in advanced cancers. Describing the broader study: Ivuxolimab was a fully human IgG2 agonistic monoclonal antibody targeting the costimulatory receptor OX40 (CD134). Patients were allowed to have had prior anti-PD-1, anti-PD-L1 or anti-CTLA-4 therapy, and roughly 40% of the dose-escalation patients had been treated with checkpoint inhibitors. In the dose-escalation cohort, 75% to 85% of patients were male, and the mean age was 60 years with a range of roughly 20 to 79. Partial responses were achieved by three dose-escalation patients, of whom one had hepatocellular carcinoma and two had cutaneous melanoma. Of the roughly 51 dose-escalation patients, hepatocellular carcinoma was present in around 19, melanoma in approximately 15, renal cell carcinoma in 9 and head and neck cancer in 9. Peripheral TCRbeta sequencing aimed to test whether ivuxolimab altered TCR sequence diversity and caused clonal T-cell expansion. Intravenous ivuxolimab was administered to patients every 2 weeks at six dose levels: 0.01, 0.1, 0.3, 1.5, 3 and 10 mg/kg. The monotherapy dose-escalation portion (N ≈ 50 patients) of the phase I ivuxolimab trial is reported in the paper.

Via the germline V gene, CDR1 is MDHEN and CDR2 SYDVKM. The CDR3 goes from the cysteine to the phenylalanine over 14 residues. The DNA shown is the 42-base CDR3, in frame from base 1. The trim is 2 bases for V and 6 bases for J, with a gap of 11 bases between the germline ends. Patients with autoimmune disease history or receiving systemic immunosuppression were excluded from the trial. Peripheral blood for TCR sequencing was collected from all dose cohorts at baseline, on cycle 4 day 1, and on cycle 7 day 1. Samples were obtained from an open-label, multicenter, first-in-human phase I dose-escalation trial of ivuxolimab. Adults with locally advanced or metastatic head and neck squamous cell, hepatocellular, melanoma or renal cell carcinoma were enrolled in the trial. Before TCR sequencing, CD4+ and CD8+ T cells were separately sorted from peripheral blood. To sequence the TCRbeta CDR3 region, genomic DNA was isolated from the sorted cells. The immunoSEQ Assay was used to sequence the TCRbeta CDR3 regions. The clones in this table, taken by TCRdb from immuneACCESS, are in-frame only. Not every clone is retained; where verified, under half of the shortfall comes from an unresolved V gene, and the cause of the rest is unknown. The sample data list around 100,000 clones, and around 96% of these were observed just once. 2% of the sample is taken by the ten largest.

This clone came up a few times. Its binding antigen is unknown. No base qualities exist here, and no much larger clone lies one base off it. The full study reports these points: After ivuxolimab, expanded clones were on average more numerous among CD8+ T cells than among CD4+ T cells. In partial responders in the 0.1-3.0 mg/kg groups, normalized peripheral clonal expansion was found to be among the lowest, especially among CD8+ T cells. Low levels of normalized T-cell clonal expansion were also shown by some nonresponding patients. Antigen specificity was not determined for the clonally expanded peripheral T cells. At doses of 0.1 to 3.0 mg/kg, clonal expansion of both CD4+ and CD8+ T cells in blood was seen between baseline and week 6.

The source was CD4+ or CD8+ T cells sorted from blood, collected in a trial of the OX40 agonist ivuxolimab. The V and J genes are TRBV28 and TRBJ1-5; the D segment cannot be called with confidence. This clonotype was sampled from an adult with an advanced solid tumor such as melanoma, head and neck, liver or kidney cancer. The CDR3 region: CASSLQVSGQPQHF. Here is the DNA: TGTGCCAGCAGTTTACAGGTGAGCGGTCAGCCCCAGCATTTT.